This T cell receptor beta chain was sequenced in a study of blood T cell repertoires in COVID-19. This table comes from immunoSEQ multiplex PCR, and its TCRdb copy is limited to in-frame clones, with some not included. Of roughly 170,000 clones in the sample, 85% to 90% were seen once. V shed 4 bases, J shed 5 bases, and the junction held 9 bases outside the gene matches. The CDR3 runs 16 residues. The germline V gene encodes CDR1 SGDLS and CDR2 YYNGEE. Sequencing used peripheral blood. V is TRBV9 and J is TRBJ2-5; 12 bases line up with TRBD1. The receptor was isolated from a man in his sixties or seventies with active or convalescent COVID-19. DNA of the CDR3: TGTGCCAGCAGCCTCAAGGGAGGGACAGGGGGCGAGACCCAGTACTTC. Its translation: CASSLKGGTGGETQYF.